This TCR beta chain was identified in a study of OX40 agonist ivuxolimab in advanced cancers. Whole-study context: Ivuxolimab, which is an agonistic anti-OX40 (CD134) antibody, was administered to the patients. Prior checkpoint blockade (anti-PD-1, anti-PD-L1 or anti-CTLA-4) was permitted; about 40% had it. Study-wide points: Some of the lowest clonal expansion was seen in partial responders at 0.1-3.0 mg/kg. Determination of antigen specificity was not performed for the expanded peripheral T cells.

V was clipped by 5 bases and J by 3 bases, with 14 bases between them. The CDR3 covers 14 residues. Germline V gene lookup returns CDR1 MNHNS and CDR2 SASEGT. The assay was immunoSEQ multiplex PCR, and TCRdb's table has in-frame clones only and misses some. The sample holds around 14,000 clones; about 75% are singletons and the top ten take around 35%. As regards this clone: Its antigen remains unidentified.

The receptor comes from an adult with an advanced solid tumor such as melanoma, head and neck, liver or kidney cancer. The material sequenced was CD4+ or CD8+ T cells sorted from blood, taken in a trial of the OX40 agonist ivuxolimab. The genes are TRBV6-1 and TRBJ2-7; the D gene is possibly TRBD1 (6 bases). The CDR3 reads CASSMGHLLYEQYF. In nucleotides, the CDR3 is TGTGCCAGCAGTATGGGACATCTCCTCTACGAGCAGTACTTC.